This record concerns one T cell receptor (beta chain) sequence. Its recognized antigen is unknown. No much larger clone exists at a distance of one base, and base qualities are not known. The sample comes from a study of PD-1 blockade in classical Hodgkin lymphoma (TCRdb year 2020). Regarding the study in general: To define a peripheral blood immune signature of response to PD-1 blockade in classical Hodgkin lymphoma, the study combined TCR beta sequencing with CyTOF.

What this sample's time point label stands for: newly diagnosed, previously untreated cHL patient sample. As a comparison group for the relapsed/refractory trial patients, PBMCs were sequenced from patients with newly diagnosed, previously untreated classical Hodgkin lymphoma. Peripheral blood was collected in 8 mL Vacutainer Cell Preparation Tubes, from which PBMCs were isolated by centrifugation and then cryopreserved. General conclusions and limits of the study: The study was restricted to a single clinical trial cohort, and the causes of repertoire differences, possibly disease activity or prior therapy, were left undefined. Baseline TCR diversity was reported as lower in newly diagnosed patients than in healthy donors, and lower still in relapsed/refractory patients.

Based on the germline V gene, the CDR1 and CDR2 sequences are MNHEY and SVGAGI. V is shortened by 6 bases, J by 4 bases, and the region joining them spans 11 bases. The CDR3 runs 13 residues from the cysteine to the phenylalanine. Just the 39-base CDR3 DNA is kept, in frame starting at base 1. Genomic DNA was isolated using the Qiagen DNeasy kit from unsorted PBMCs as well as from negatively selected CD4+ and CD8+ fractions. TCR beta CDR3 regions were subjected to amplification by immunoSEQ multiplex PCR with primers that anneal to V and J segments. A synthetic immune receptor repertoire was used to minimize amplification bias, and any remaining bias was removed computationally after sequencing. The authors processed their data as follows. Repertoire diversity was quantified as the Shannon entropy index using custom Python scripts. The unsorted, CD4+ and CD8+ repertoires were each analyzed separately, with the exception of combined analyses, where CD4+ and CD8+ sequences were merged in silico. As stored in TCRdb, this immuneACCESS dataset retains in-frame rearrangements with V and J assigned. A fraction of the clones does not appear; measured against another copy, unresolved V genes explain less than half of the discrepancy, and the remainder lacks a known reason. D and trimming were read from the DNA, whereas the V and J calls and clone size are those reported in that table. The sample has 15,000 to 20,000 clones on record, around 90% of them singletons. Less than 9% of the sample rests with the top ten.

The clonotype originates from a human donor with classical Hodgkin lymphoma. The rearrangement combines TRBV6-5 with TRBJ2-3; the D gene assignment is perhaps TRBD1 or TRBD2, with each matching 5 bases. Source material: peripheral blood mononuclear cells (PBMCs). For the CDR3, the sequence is CASRQRGADTQYF. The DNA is TGTGCCAGCAGACAGCGAGGGGCAGATACGCAGTATTTT.